The 10 T cell receptor beta chains given below trace back to one sample, sequenced in a study of cytomegalovirus exposure and HLA in healthy donors. PCR was performed using 60 Vbeta and 13 Jbeta primers. Profiled with immunoSEQ multiplex PCR; TCRdb holds only in-frame clones, not every one. The data hold approximately 76,000 clones, with around 70% observed a single time. Sequenced input: PBMCs. The receptors derive from a woman in her thirties or forties in good health and CMV-seropositive.

V gene TRBV9 combines with J gene TRBJ1-4; unclear D gene. This CDR3 is built from 18 residues. V was clipped by 4 bases and J by 6 bases, with 25 bases between them. CDR1 and CDR2 (germline): SGDLS, YYNGEE. CDR3 bases: TGTGCCAGCAGCCCGGGAGGATTAGTAGGGATGGGCGATGAAAAACTGTTTTTT. It translates to CASSPGGLVGMGDEKLFF.

The rearrangement uses TRBV7-8 and TRBJ1-1; D not certain. The CDR3 has 12 amino acids. Germline values: CDR1 SGHVS, CDR2 FQNEAQ. Trimming took 1 base from V and 8 from J, leaving 8 bases between them. The CDR3, as DNA: TGTGCCAGCAGCTTAGTACGGGGAGAAGCTTTCTTT. This encodes CASSLVRGEAFF.

This clone was recorded once. V is TRBV29-1 and J is TRBJ2-1, with 8 bases identical to TRBD1. The CDR3 sequence is 15 residues long. Germline V gene data show CDR1 as SQVTM and CDR2 as ANQGSEA. The V gene end was trimmed by 7 bases and the J gene end by 2 bases; junction bases not matched to a gene: 10. The CDR3 DNA sequence: TGCAGCGCCGACCCTACAGGGGGTGCCTACAATGAGCAGTTCTTC. Amino acids: CSADPTGGAYNEQFF.

The V gene is TRBV19, the J gene TRBJ1-1, with 7 bases aligning to TRBD1. V shed 10 bases, J shed 0 bases, and the junction held 11 bases outside the gene matches. Per the germline V gene, CDR1 is LNHDA and CDR2 is SQIVND (reference sequence). This CDR3 region has 15 residues. CDR3 DNA sequence: TGTGCCACCCTAAGACCGGGACAGATGAACACTGAAGCTTTCTTT. It translates to CATLRPGQMNTEAFF.

This chain uses TRBV30 with TRBJ1-5, with TRBD1 matching over 7 bases. The CDR3 totals 13 residues. Germline CDR1 reads GTSNPN; CDR2 reads SVGIG (reference sequence). Losses at the gene ends were 2 bases for V and 5 bases for J; bases not matched to a gene: 3. CDR3 protein: CAWSRQGDQPQHF. The CDR3 nucleotides read TGTGCCTGGAGTAGACAGGGAGATCAGCCCCAGCATTTT.

The rearrangement links TRBV28 to TRBJ1-1; D gene unclear. Germline V gives CDR1 MDHEN, CDR2 SYDVKM. This CDR3 contains 12 residues. V lost 6 bases, J lost 1 base, and 6 bases lay in between. The CDR3 region is CASSLRNTEAFF. The CDR3 region has the DNA TGTGCCAGCAGCCTTAGGAACACTGAAGCTTTCTTT.

A remark on this clone: No conserved phenylalanine or tryptophan is present at the end of the CDR3, so a read error is the likely explanation. The chain couples TRBV7-9 to TRBJ1-2; 8 bases are a match to TRBD1. V shed 4 bases and J 6 bases; nucleotides not matched to a gene: 4. Germline V CDR1 and CDR2: SEHNR, FQNEAQ (reference sequence). The length of the CDR3 is 13 residues. The CDR3 reads CASSSDRVHGYTV. CDR3 DNA: TGTGCCAGCAGCTCGGACAGGGTCCATGGCTACACCGTC.

The chain has TRBV7-2 and TRBJ2-4; 8 bases fit TRBD1. This CDR3 is built from 16 residues. V gave up 5 bases and J gave up 3 bases; unmatched junction bases: 9. CDR1 and CDR2 (germline): SGHTA, FQGNSA. CDR3 amino acids: CASSPRTGWDKNIQYF. CDR3 sequence (DNA): TGTGCCAGCAGCCCGCGGACAGGGTGGGACAAAAACATTCAGTACTTC.

This sequence joins TRBV5-4 and TRBJ2-3, with 8 bases lining up with TRBD2. The CDR3 runs 14 residues. The germline V gene encodes CDR1 SGHNT and CDR2 YYREEE (reference sequence). With 3 bases clipped from V and 6 bases from J, the junction kept 6 bases outside the gene matches. The CDR3 is CASSSKTSVDTQYF. DNA for the CDR3: TGTGCCAGCAGCTCTAAGACTAGCGTGGATACGCAGTATTTT.

In this sample, this clone turned up a few times. The chain carries TRBV5-1 and TRBJ1-4; D uncertain. Germline V lookup: CDR1 SGHRS, CDR2 YFSETQ. CDR3 size: 16 residues. Trimming took off 0 bases at V and 1 base at J, with 10 bases between the two ends. In nucleotides, the CDR3 is TGCGCCAGCAGCTTGGGGCTCCACAGAACTAATGAAAAACTGTTTTTT. Its protein product is CASSLGLHRTNEKLFF. Looking up the rest from reference TRBV5-1 and TRBJ1-4 gives the full variable domain: KAGVTQTPRYLIKTRGQQVTLSCSPISGHRSVSWYQQTPGQGLQFLFEYFSETQRNKGNFPGRFSGRQFSNSRSEMNVSTLELGDSALYLCASSLGLHRTNEKLFFGSGTQLSVL.